Each of the 11 T cell receptor beta chains below was sequenced from the same sample in a study of OX40 agonist ivuxolimab in advanced cancers. Libraries were prepared by immunoSEQ multiplex PCR; TCRdb keeps only in-frame clonotypes and omits some of them. The top ten clones hold almost 1.5% of a sample with around 56,000 clones, 70% to 85% of them seen once. The sample in question was CD4+ or CD8+ T cells sorted from blood, obtained in a trial of the OX40 agonist ivuxolimab. The origin of the receptors is an adult with an advanced solid tumor such as melanoma, head and neck, liver or kidney cancer.

V is TRBV28 and J is TRBJ1-4; D not resolved. The CDR3 sequence is 13 residues long. The V gene lost 2 bases and the J gene lost 8 bases, with 9 bases spanning the gap. From germline, CDR1 is MDHEN and CDR2 SYDVKM. The CDR3 DNA follows: TGTGCCAGCAGTTTAGACGGCGTGGAAAAACTGTTTTTT. Residues: CASSLDGVEKLFF.

The chain uses TRBV7-3 and TRBJ2-1; 11 bases agree with TRBD2. CDR1 is SGHTA, CDR2 FQGTGA, per germline. Germline trimming cut 5 bases from V and 4 bases from J; bases unmatched to any gene: 7. CDR3 length equals 16 residues. Written as DNA, the CDR3 is TGTGCCAGCAGCCCCGCCGGGACTAGCGGATACAATGAGCAGTTCTTC. Translating gives CASSPAGTSGYNEQFF.

This chain links TRBV12-5 with TRBJ1-5; a weak D match, TRBD1 (5 bases). Trimming took off 1 base at V and 0 bases at J, with 16 bases between the two ends. The CDR3 loop spans 18 amino acids. CDR1 and CDR2 (germline): LGHNT, FRNRAP. This CDR3 is CASGLARMGTDSNQPQHF. The CDR3 nucleotides are TGTGCTAGTGGTTTGGCTAGAATGGGGACGGATAGCAATCAGCCCCAGCATTTT.

The CDR3 DNA sequence: TGTGCCAGCAGCTTAACCAGGGGGGTTAATGAAAAACTGTTTTTT. This translates into CASSLTRGVNEKLFF. V usage is TRBV7-2 and J usage is TRBJ1-4, with 7 bases matching TRBD1. Germline CDR1 is SGHTA and CDR2 is FQGNSA. V shed 2 bases and J 4 bases; nucleotides not matched to a gene: 4. The CDR3 extends over 15 amino acids.

To note about this clone: The junction shows a germline mismatch at one end, possibly a read error. The CDR3, as DNA: TGTGCCAGCAGCTTGGCCGGGGGACAGGGTCATAACTTC. Translating it yields CASSLAGGQGHNF. The rearrangement joins TRBV5-4 to TRBJ2-7, with 9 bases identical to TRBD1. The CDR3 consists of 13 residues. CDR1 and CDR2 (germline): SGHNT, YYREEE (reference sequence). Drawing the rest from reference TRBV5-4 and TRBJ2-7, the complete variable domain is ETGVTQSPTHLIKTRGQQVTLRCSSQSGHNTVSWYQQALGQGPQFIFQYYREEENGRGNFPPRFSGLQFPNYSSELNVNALELDDSALYLCASSLAGGQGHNFGPGTRLTVT.

Comments on this clone: Sequence at one end of the junction differs from germline and may be a read error. The rearrangement joins TRBV7-2 to TRBJ2-3; D unresolved. The germline CDR1 and CDR2 sequences are SGHTA and FQGNSA. CDR3 size: 17 residues. The DNA of the CDR3 is TGCGCCAGCAGCCAAGAAGCCCACGCGATTCCCACAGATACGCAGTATTTT. As protein: CASSQEAHAIPTDTQYF.

The chain carries TRBV11-1 and TRBJ2-1, with D unresolved. CDR3 length: 13 residues. Per germline, CDR1 SGHAT and CDR2 FQDESV (reference sequence). V was clipped by 1 base and J by 6 bases, with 7 bases between them. CDR3 amino acids: CASSLGLANEQFF. DNA for the CDR3: TGTGCCAGCAGCTTAGGATTAGCCAATGAGCAGTTCTTC.

The chain joins TRBV7-9 to TRBJ2-2; 10 bases fit TRBD2. Trimming removed 4 bases from V and 2 bases from J; junction bases left unmatched: 4. The CDR3 spans 16 residues. CDR1 is SEHNR and CDR2 is FQNEAQ in the germline V gene (reference sequence). The DNA of the CDR3 is TGTGCCAGCAGCTCCTGGACTAGCGGAAACACCGGGGAGCTGTTTTTT. It is translated as CASSSWTSGNTGELFF. The variable domain in full, with the rest retrieved from reference TRBV7-9 and TRBJ2-2, is DTGVSQNPRHKITKRGQNVTFRCDPISEHNRLYWYRQTLGQGPEFLTYFQNEAQLEKSRLLSDRFSAERPKGSFSTLEIQRTEQGDSAMYLCASSSWTSGNTGELFFGEGSRLTVL.

This clone occurred once. The chain employs TRBV15 and TRBJ2-1; D uncertain. The CDR3 totals 16 residues. Trimming left V 0 bases short and J 4 bases short, with 13 bases between. CDR1 and CDR2 from the germline V gene are LNHNV and YYDKDF (reference sequence). CDR3 nucleotides: TGTGCCACCAGCAGAGATACGACCGATGGGTACAATGAGCAGTTCTTC. Translation gives CATSRDTTDGYNEQFF. Full variable domain (remainder filled in from reference TRBV15 and TRBJ2-1): DAMVIQNPRYQVTQFGKPVTLSCSQTLNHNVMYWYQQKSSQAPKLLFHYYDKDFNNEADTPDNFQSRRPNTSFCFLDIRSPGLGDTAMYLCATSRDTTDGYNEQFFGPGTRLTVL.

The rearrangement links TRBV19 to TRBJ1-1; tentatively, D is TRBD1 (5 bases). Trimming left V 0 bases short and J 1 base short, with 15 bases between. The CDR3 totals 17 residues. CDR1 is LNHDA and CDR2 is SQIVND in the germline V gene (reference sequence). For the CDR3, the DNA is TGTGCCAGTAGTATAGATTTAAGGCGACAGCCGAACACTGAAGCTTTCTTT. It codes for CASSIDLRRQPNTEAFF.

V and J are TRBV11-1 and TRBJ2-1; TRBD1 agrees at 10 bases. Losses at the gene ends were 4 bases for V and 4 bases for J; bases not matched to a gene: 13. Germline V CDR1 and CDR2: SGHAT, FQDESV (reference sequence). The CDR3 runs to 18 residues. CDR3 sequence reads: CASSSPRRGQGIYNEQFF. The CDR3 DNA follows: TGTGCCAGCAGCTCGCCCCGTCGGGGACAGGGGATTTACAATGAGCAGTTCTTC.